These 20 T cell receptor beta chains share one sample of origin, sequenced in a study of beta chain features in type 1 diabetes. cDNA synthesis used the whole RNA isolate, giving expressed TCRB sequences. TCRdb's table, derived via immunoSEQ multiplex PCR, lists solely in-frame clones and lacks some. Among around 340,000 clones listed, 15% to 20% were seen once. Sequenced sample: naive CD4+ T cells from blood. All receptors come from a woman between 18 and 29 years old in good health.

The CDR3 DNA reads as TGTGCCAGCGAGGCTAGCGGGACGGGTGAGCAGTTCTTC. The encoded protein is CASEASGTGEQFF. The chain joins TRBV7-9 to TRBJ2-1, with 9 bases matching TRBD2. This CDR3 has 13 residues. V trimming: 8 bases; J trimming: 9 bases; junction bases outside the gene matches: 8. Germline CDR1 reads SEHNR; CDR2 reads FQNEAQ (reference sequence). The variable domain in full, completed from reference TRBV7-9 and TRBJ2-1, reads DTGVSQNPRHKITKRGQNVTFRCDPISEHNRLYWYRQTLGQGPEFLTYFQNEAQLEKSRLLSDRFSAERPKGSFSTLEIQRTEQGDSAMYLCASEASGTGEQFFGPGTRLTVL.

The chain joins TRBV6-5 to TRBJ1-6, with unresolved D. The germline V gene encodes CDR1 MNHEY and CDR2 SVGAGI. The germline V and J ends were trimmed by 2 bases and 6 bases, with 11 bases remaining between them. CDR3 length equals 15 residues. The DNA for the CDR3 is TGTGCCAGCAGTTACCAGACCGGGAGTAATTCACCCCTCCACTTT. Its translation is CASSYQTGSNSPLHF.

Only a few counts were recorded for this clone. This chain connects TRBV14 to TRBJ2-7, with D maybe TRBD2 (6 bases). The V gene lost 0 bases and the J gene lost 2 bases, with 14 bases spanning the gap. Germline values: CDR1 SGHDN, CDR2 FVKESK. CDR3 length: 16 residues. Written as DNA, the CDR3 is TGTGCCAGCAGCCAAGACTCCGGGACTCCAACCTACGAGCAGTACTTC. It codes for CASSQDSGTPTYEQYF.

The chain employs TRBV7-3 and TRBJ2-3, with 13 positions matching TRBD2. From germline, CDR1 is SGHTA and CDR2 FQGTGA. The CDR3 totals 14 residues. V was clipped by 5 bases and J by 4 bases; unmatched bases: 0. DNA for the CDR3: TGTGCCAGCAGCACTAGCGGGGGGGCAGATACGCAGTATTTT. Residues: CASSTSGGADTQYF.

This CDR3 is CASRLRTGSSYNEQFF. CDR3 nucleotide sequence: TGTGCCAGCAGGCTCAGGACAGGGAGCTCCTACAATGAGCAGTTCTTC. The J gene is TRBJ2-1, the V gene TRBV5-4; TRBD1 aligns across 8 bases. The J segment lost 0 bases and the V segment lost 5 bases, leaving 7 bases of the junction unmatched. There are 16 residues in the CDR3. CDR1 and CDR2 from the germline V gene are SGHNT and YYREEE (reference sequence).

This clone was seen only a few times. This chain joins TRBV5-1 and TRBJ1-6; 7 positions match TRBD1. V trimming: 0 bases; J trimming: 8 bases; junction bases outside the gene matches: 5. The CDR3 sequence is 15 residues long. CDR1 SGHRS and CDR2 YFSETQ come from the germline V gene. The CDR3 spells CASSLAGTAYSPLHF. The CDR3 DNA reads TGCGCCAGCAGCTTGGCCGGGACAGCTTATTCACCCCTCCACTTT.

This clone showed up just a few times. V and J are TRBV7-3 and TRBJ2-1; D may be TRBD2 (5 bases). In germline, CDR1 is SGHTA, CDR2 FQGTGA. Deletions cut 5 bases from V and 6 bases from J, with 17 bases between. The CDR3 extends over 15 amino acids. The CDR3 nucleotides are TGTGCCAGCAGCCCGACCGATACTAGGTTCAATGAGCAGTTCTTC. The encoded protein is CASSPTDTRFNEQFF. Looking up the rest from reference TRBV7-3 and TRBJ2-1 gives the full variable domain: GAGVSQTPSNKVTEKGKYVELRCDPISGHTALYWYRQSLGQGPEFLIYFQGTGAADDSGLPNDRFFAVRPEGSVSTLKIQRTERGDSAVYLCASSPTDTRFNEQFFGPGTRLTVL.

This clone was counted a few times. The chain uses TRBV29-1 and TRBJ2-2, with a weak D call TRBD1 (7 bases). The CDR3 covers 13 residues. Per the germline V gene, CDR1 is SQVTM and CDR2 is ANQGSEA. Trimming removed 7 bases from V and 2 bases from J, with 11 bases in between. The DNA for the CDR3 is TGCAGCGCAGGGGGGCCAAACACCGGGGAGCTGTTTTTT. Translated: CSAGGPNTGELFF.

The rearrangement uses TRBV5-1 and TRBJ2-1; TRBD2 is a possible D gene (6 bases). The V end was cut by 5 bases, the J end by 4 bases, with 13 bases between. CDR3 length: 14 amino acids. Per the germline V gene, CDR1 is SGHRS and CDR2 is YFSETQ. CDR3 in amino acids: CASSRDLRYNEQFF. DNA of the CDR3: TGCGCCAGCAGTAGGGACTTGCGGTACAATGAGCAGTTCTTC.

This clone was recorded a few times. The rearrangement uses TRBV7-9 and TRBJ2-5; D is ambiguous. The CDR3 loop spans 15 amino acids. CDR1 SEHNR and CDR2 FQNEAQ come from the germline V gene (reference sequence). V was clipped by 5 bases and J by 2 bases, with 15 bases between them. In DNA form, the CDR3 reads TGTGCCAGCAGCGGTTTGGGCAGTAGACAAGAGACCCAGTACTTC. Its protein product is CASSGLGSRQETQYF.

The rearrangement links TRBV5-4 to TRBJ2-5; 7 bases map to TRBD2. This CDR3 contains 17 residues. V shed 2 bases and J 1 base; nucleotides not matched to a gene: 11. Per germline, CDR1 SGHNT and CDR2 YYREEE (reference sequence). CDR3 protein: CASSFTGGQRRQETQYF. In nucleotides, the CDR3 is TGTGCCAGCAGCTTTACGGGGGGTCAAAGGCGCCAAGAGACCCAGTACTTC.

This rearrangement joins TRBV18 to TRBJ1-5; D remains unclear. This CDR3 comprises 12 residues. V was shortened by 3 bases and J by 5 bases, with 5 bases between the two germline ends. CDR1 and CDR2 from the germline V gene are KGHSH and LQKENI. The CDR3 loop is CASSPRDQPQHF. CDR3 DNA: TGTGCCAGCTCACCGCGTGATCAGCCCCAGCATTTT.

CDR3: CASSQDTYVHEQFF. The CDR3 nucleotides read TGTGCCAGCAGCCAAGATACCTATGTCCATGAGCAGTTCTTC. The chain combines TRBV14 with TRBJ2-1; D unresolved. The V end lost 0 bases, the J end lost 8 bases, and 11 bases lay between the germline ends. Germline loops: CDR1 SGHDN, CDR2 FVKESK. CDR3 size: 14 residues. Full variable domain (missing parts from reference TRBV14 and TRBJ2-1): EAGVTQFPSHSVIEKGQTVTLRCDPISGHDNLYWYRRVMGKEIKFLLHFVKESKQDESGMPNNRFLAERTGGTYSTLKVQPAELEDSGVYFCASSQDTYVHEQFFGPGTRLTVL.

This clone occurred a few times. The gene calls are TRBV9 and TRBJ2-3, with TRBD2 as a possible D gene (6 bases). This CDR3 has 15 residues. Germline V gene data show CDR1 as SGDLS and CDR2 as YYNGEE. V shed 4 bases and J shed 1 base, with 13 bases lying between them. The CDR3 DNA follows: TGTGCCAGCAGCCCTCGCGGGGAGCGCACAGATACGCAGTATTTT. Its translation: CASSPRGERTDTQYF.

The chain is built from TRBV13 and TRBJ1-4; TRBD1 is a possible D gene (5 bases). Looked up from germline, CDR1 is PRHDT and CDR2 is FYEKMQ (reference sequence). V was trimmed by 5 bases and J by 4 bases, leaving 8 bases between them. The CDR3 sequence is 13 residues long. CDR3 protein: CASSQGNNEKLFF. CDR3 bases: TGTGCCAGCAGCCAGGGAAATAATGAAAAACTGTTTTTT.

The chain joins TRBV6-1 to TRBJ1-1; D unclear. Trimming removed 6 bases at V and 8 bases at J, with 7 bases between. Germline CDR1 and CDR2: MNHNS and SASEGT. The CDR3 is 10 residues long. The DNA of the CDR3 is TGTGCCAGCAGGGCTCAAGAAGCTTTCTTT. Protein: CASRAQEAFF.

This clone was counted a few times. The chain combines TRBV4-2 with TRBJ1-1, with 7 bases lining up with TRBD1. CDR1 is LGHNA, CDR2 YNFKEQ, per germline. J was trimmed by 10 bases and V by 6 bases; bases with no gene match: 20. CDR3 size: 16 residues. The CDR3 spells CASRRAGTDILQGAFF. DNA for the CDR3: TGTGCCAGCAGACGAGCAGGGACAGACATTCTGCAAGGAGCTTTCTTT.

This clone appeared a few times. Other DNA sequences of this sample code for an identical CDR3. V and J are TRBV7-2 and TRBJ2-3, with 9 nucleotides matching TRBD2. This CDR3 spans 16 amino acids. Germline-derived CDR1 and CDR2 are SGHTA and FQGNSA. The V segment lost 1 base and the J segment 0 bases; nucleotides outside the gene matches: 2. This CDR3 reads CASSLGLAGSTDTQYF. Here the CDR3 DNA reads TGTGCCAGCAGCTTAGGGCTAGCGGGGAGCACAGATACGCAGTATTTT.

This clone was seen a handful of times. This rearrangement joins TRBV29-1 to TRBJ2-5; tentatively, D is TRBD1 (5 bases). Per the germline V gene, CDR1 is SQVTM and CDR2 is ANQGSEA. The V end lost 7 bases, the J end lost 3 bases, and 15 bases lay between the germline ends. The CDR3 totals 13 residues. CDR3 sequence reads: CSAGADPKETQYF. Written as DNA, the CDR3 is TGCAGCGCTGGGGCAGATCCTAAAGAGACCCAGTACTTC.

CDR3 region: CASSPPSGGYYEQYF. In DNA, the CDR3 is TGTGCCAGCTCACCACCGTCCGGCGGTTACTACGAGCAGTACTTC. V and J are TRBV18 and TRBJ2-7; D not certain. The germline V gene has CDR1 KGHSH and CDR2 LQKENI. V lost 0 bases, J lost 3 bases, and 12 bases lay in between. This CDR3 has 15 amino acids.